There are a few counts of the clone carrying this TCR beta chain. Its matching antigen is unknown. Trimming shortened V by 10 bases and J by 5 bases, and 29 bases separated the two germline ends. The CDR3 contains 17 residues. Germline V gene sequence: CDR1 ENHRY, CDR2 SYGVKD. The data stem from a study of Graves' ophthalmopathy and Graves' hyperthyroidism. RNA transcripts provided the template for amplifying TCR beta CDR3 regions. The library came from an HTBI-primed first-round RT-PCR and a second-round multiplex PCR. One entry per CDR3 protein results from TCRdb running MiXCR on the multiplex PCR reads. The sample yields 500,000 to 800,000 distinct CDR3 sequences, roughly 39% seen once. The study, taken as a whole, reports: Ophthalmopathy was separated from stable hyperthyroidism by a 13-signature model with 87.88% sensitivity and 65% to 82% specificity. Most clonotypes expanded in thyroid above 0.001 frequency were present in blood too.

Ophthalmopathy-affected donors exhibited moderate-to-severe activity, CAS ≥3, NOSPECS ≥4, and duration under 3 months. Patients with other autoimmune diseases, uncontrolled infections, pregnancy or lactation were excluded. Input material: peripheral blood. The chain links TRBV10-3 to TRBJ2-5; either TRBD1 or TRBD2 may supply D (5 bases each). The source is an adult man with Graves' ophthalmopathy. CDR3 sequence (DNA): TGTGCCAGCAGCCCACCCCGGGACCGAGAGTTAGTGGAGACCCAGTACTTC. It is translated as CASSPPRDRELVETQYF.